This T cell receptor (beta chain) is from a study of blood T cell repertoires in COVID-19. At the level of the study: Samples came from the United States, Italy and Spain, spanning acute and convalescent COVID-19.

In the original processing: For nucleated cells, counts were estimated from reference gene primer amplification. Profiled with immunoSEQ multiplex PCR; TCRdb holds only in-frame clones, not every one. Clonal size and the V and J genes are those of that table, whereas D and trimming came from the DNA. The sample has approximately 100,000 clones; 70% to 85% are singletons. The CDR3 is 13 residues long. Trimming removed 4 bases at V and 2 bases at J, with 9 bases between. Germline values: CDR1 SNHLY, CDR2 FYNNEI. Sequenced sample: peripheral blood. The clonotype originates from a woman aged 55-70 years with acute or convalescent COVID-19. This chain links TRBV2 with TRBJ2-7, with D maybe TRBD1 (6 bases). The CDR3 DNA is TGTGCCAGCAGTGGGGACATTACCTACGAGCAGTACTTC. This sequence encodes CASSGDITYEQYF.